Below, one T cell receptor beta chain is given with its context. No antigen is known for it. The data were obtained in a study of shared clonotypes between healthy human individuals. Findings of the study overall: Clonotype sharing among donors, it was expected, would be affected by sequencing depth. Clonotypes shared by all four donors outscored non-shared clonotypes in generation probability.

Naive CD8 cells were CD45RO-negative, positively selected for CCR7, excluding terminally differentiated effector memory CD45RA+ cells. The donor cohort consisted entirely of Caucasian adults residing in Nashville, Tennessee. Original methodology: Junction-only sequences produced by ImmunoSEQ had no quality scores, so filtering differed. Method: immunoSEQ multiplex PCR; TCRdb's copy keeps in-frame clones and lacks some. V, J and clone size were drawn from that table, and D and trimming were deduced from the DNA. Here the sample spans about 1,800,000 clones, approximately 95% being singletons. The germline V gene has CDR1 MNHEY and CDR2 SVGAGI. V dropped 1 base and J dropped 0 bases, with 8 bases sitting between them. The CDR3 has 15 residues.

The sequence came from a man aged 18 to 29 in good health. Sample: naive CD8+ T cells sorted from blood. The J gene is TRBJ2-3, the V gene TRBV6-5, with D perhaps matching TRBD1 (5 bases). In DNA, the CDR3 is TGTGCCAGCAGTTACTGGCAGGGCAGCACAGATACGCAGTATTTT. Its protein product is CASSYWQGSTDTQYF.